The 20 T cell receptor beta chains below come from one sample, sequenced in a study of cytomegalovirus exposure and HLA in healthy donors (dated by TCRdb to about 2017). The protocol used for the library was the immunoSEQ multiplex PCR assay. TCRdb mirrors the immuneACCESS table, restricted to in-frame sequences. Some clones are absent from its copies; in checked studies, under half trace to an unresolved V gene, and the reason for the others is unknown. In all, the sample holds some 74,000 clones, and approximately 93% of those were seen once. The ten biggest clones cover 3% to 4.5% of the sample. Material: PBMCs. These receptors came from a woman aged 25 to 39 in good health and CMV-seronegative.

The gene calls are TRBV2 and TRBJ2-1; TRBD2 matches at 13 bases. Germline V gene sequence: CDR1 SNHLY, CDR2 FYNNEI. The CDR3 covers 14 residues. Losses at the gene ends were 6 bases for V and 9 bases for J; bases not matched to a gene: 5. The chain's CDR3 is CASSMTSGRSEQFF. As DNA, the CDR3 is TGTGCCAGCAGCATGACTAGCGGGAGGAGTGAGCAGTTCTTC.

The V and J genes are TRBV15 and TRBJ1-2; 7 nucleotides agree with TRBD1. Trimming at V came to 3 bases and at J to 4 bases, leaving 8 bases not matched to a gene. The V gene's germline CDR1 is LNHNV and CDR2 YYDKDF (reference sequence). The CDR3 covers 15 residues. DNA for the CDR3: TGTGCCACCAGCAGGGACGACAGGGACAGCTATGGCTACACCTTC. Its translation is CATSRDDRDSYGYTF. Complete variable domain (other parts from reference TRBV15 and TRBJ1-2): DAMVIQNPRYQVTQFGKPVTLSCSQTLNHNVMYWYQQKSSQAPKLLFHYYDKDFNNEADTPDNFQSRRPNTSFCFLDIRSPGLGDTAMYLCATSRDDRDSYGYTFGSGTRLTVV.

This chain uses TRBV4-1 with TRBJ1-2; TRBD1 matches 12 bases. J lost 8 bases, V lost 0 bases, and 4 bases had no gene match. The CDR3 spans 15 residues. Looked up from germline, CDR1 is MGHRA and CDR2 is YSYEKL. The CDR3 coding sequence is TGCGCCAGCAGCCAAGAGGGACAGGGGGCGCGAGGCTACACCTTC. This sequence encodes CASSQEGQGARGYTF.

The CDR3 here is CASRQNTGELFF. CDR3 in DNA: TGTGCCAGTAGACAGAATACCGGGGAGCTGTTTTTT. The chain joins TRBV6-5 to TRBJ2-2, with D possibly TRBD1 on 5 matching bases. Germline CDR1 is MNHEY and CDR2 is SVGAGI. The CDR3 totals 12 residues. The germline V and J ends were trimmed by 9 bases and 5 bases, with 10 bases remaining between them.

The V and J genes are TRBV30 and TRBJ2-7; weak D call: TRBD2 (6 bases). Between the trimmed V and J ends, which lost 2 bases and 5 bases, there was a span of 16 bases. CDR3 length equals 14 residues. CDR1 and CDR2 from the germline V gene are GTSNPN and SVGIG (reference sequence). The CDR3 is CAWSRTMEGNEQYF. CDR3 DNA: TGTGCCTGGAGTCGGACTATGGAAGGAAACGAGCAGTACTTC.

This clone appeared a single time. V and J are TRBV30 and TRBJ1-6; 7 bases are a match to TRBD1. Germline-derived CDR1 and CDR2 are GTSNPN and SVGIG (reference sequence). The CDR3 consists of 17 residues. V lost 0 bases, J lost 1 base, and 6 bases stayed unmatched. CDR3 DNA sequence: TGTGCCTGGAGTGTACCAGACAGGGCTTCCTATAATTCACCCCTCCACTTT. Protein: CAWSVPDRASYNSPLHF.

The rearrangement uses TRBV2 and TRBJ1-2; 8 nucleotides match TRBD1. Losses at the gene ends were 7 bases for V and 3 bases for J; bases not matched to a gene: 10. The CDR3 extends over 15 amino acids. Germline V gene sequence: CDR1 SNHLY, CDR2 FYNNEI. The CDR3 reads CASIRDRRSDYGYTF. The CDR3 nucleotides are TGTGCCAGCATCCGGGACAGGCGTTCGGACTATGGCTACACCTTC.

The chain has TRBV12-5 and TRBJ2-3; 7 bases line up with TRBD2. The CDR3 runs 15 residues. Germline V gene lookup returns CDR1 LGHNT and CDR2 FRNRAP. The V segment lost 3 bases and the J segment 3 bases; nucleotides outside the gene matches: 6. CDR3 sequence: CASGFSSGATDTQYF. In DNA, the CDR3 is TGTGCTAGTGGTTTCTCCAGCGGGGCTACAGATACGCAGTATTTT.

V is TRBV14 and J is TRBJ1-4; perhaps TRBD1 as D (5 bases). Germline values: CDR1 SGHDN, CDR2 FVKESK. Between the trimmed V and J ends, which lost 1 base and 5 bases, there was a span of 8 bases. CDR3 length: 14 amino acids. The CDR3 reads CASSQVRQNEKLFF. The CDR3 DNA is TGTGCCAGCAGCCAAGTACGACAGAATGAAAAACTGTTTTTT.

This clone was detected only once. This rearrangement joins TRBV9 to TRBJ2-7, with 8 bases aligning to TRBD1. CDR1 and CDR2 from the germline V gene are SGDLS and YYNGEE. This CDR3 is built from 15 residues. The V segment lost 4 bases and the J segment 2 bases; nucleotides outside the gene matches: 8. DNA for the CDR3: TGTGCCAGCAGCACAGACAGGGGCTCTACCTACGAGCAGTACTTC. Translation gives CASSTDRGSTYEQYF.

The V and J genes are TRBV5-8 and TRBJ1-6; a possible D gene is TRBD1 (5 bases). This CDR3 contains 20 residues. Germline loops: CDR1 SGHTS, CDR2 YDEGEE. V gave up 6 bases and J gave up 5 bases, with 30 bases separating them. The CDR3 region is CASNRIRNRFIRHHNSPLHF. The CDR3, as DNA: TGTGCCAGCAACCGAATTCGGAACAGGTTCATCCGACATCATAATTCACCCCTCCACTTT.

CDR3 protein: CASSQDLTAEQYF. CDR3 in DNA: TGTGCCAGCAGCCAAGATCTAACAGCCGAGCAGTACTTC. The chain couples TRBV4-2 to TRBJ2-7, with D unresolved. The CDR3 contains 13 residues. Germline loops: CDR1 LGHNA, CDR2 YNFKEQ. Trimming pared 0 bases from V and 6 bases from J, leaving 9 bases between.

This chain connects TRBV7-2 to TRBJ2-7; D ambiguous. Trimming removed 0 bases from V and 0 bases from J, with 6 bases in between. Germline values: CDR1 SGHTA, CDR2 FQGNSA. This CDR3 comprises 14 residues. As DNA, the CDR3 is TGTGCCAGCAGCTTAGCAAGCATCTCCTACGAGCAGTACTTC. As protein: CASSLASISYEQYF.

The chain combines TRBV9 with TRBJ1-1, with 7 bases aligning to TRBD1. This CDR3 is built from 17 residues. Germline V lookup: CDR1 SGDLS, CDR2 YYNGEE. Trimming at V came to 2 bases and at J to 1 base, leaving 11 bases not matched to a gene. CDR3 amino acids: CASSVEPGQRTNTEAFF. The CDR3 DNA follows: TGTGCCAGCAGCGTGGAACCGGGACAGCGAACGAACACTGAAGCTTTCTTT.

V is TRBV6-1 and J is TRBJ1-2; the match to TRBD1 covers 8 bases. The CDR3 has 13 amino acids. After removal of 10 bases from V and 5 bases from J, the junction contained 9 bases not matched to a gene. The germline V gene encodes CDR1 MNHNS and CDR2 SASEGT. In DNA form, the CDR3 reads TGTGCCATCACGGACAGGGTGCTTTATGGCTACACCTTC. The encoded protein is CAITDRVLYGYTF.

This clone was observed once. The V gene is TRBV5-5, the J gene TRBJ2-7, with TRBD2 matching over 11 bases. CDR3 length: 15 residues. Per germline, CDR1 SGHKS and CDR2 YYEKEE (reference sequence). The junction had 7 bases not matched to a gene; V was cut back by 4 bases and J by 4 bases. The CDR3 loop reads CASSLTSGDHYEQYF. In DNA form, the CDR3 reads TGTGCCAGCAGCCTGACTAGCGGGGACCATTACGAGCAGTACTTC.

This clone came up a few times. The chain carries TRBV5-4 and TRBJ1-2; D possibly corresponds to TRBD1 (5 bases). V was trimmed by 0 bases and J by 5 bases, leaving 8 bases between them. The CDR3 sequence is 13 residues long. Germline lookup yields CDR1 SGHNT and CDR2 YYREEE (reference sequence). CDR3 sequence reads: CASSLAGGYGYTF. The CDR3 DNA sequence: TGTGCCAGCAGCTTGGCCGGGGGGTATGGCTACACCTTC.

The chain combines TRBV18 with TRBJ2-7, with 9 bases aligning to TRBD2. The CDR3 contains 15 residues. Germline lookup yields CDR1 KGHSH and CDR2 LQKENI. V dropped 0 bases and J dropped 6; count of bases not matched to a gene: 6. CDR3: CASSPPGSGSFEQYF. Here the CDR3 DNA reads TGTGCCAGCTCACCACCAGGTAGCGGGAGTTTCGAGCAGTACTTC.

J is TRBJ1-1 and V is TRBV6-5; D gene uncertain. Germline V gene lookup returns CDR1 MNHEY and CDR2 SVGAGI. The CDR3 runs to 14 residues. Trimming removed 0 bases at V and 3 bases at J, with 8 bases between. The CDR3 bases are TGTGCCAGCAGTTACTCGAGACGGGACACTGAAGCTTTCTTT. Amino acids: CASSYSRRDTEAFF.

The chain has TRBV18 and TRBJ2-1; no definite D call. Trimming stripped 3 bases from V and 9 bases from J, with 9 bases between. Germline CDR1 reads KGHSH; CDR2 reads LQKENI. This CDR3 has 12 residues. In DNA, the CDR3 is TGTGCCAGCTCACCCGAACTCGGTGAGCAGTTCTTC. Its protein is CASSPELGEQFF.